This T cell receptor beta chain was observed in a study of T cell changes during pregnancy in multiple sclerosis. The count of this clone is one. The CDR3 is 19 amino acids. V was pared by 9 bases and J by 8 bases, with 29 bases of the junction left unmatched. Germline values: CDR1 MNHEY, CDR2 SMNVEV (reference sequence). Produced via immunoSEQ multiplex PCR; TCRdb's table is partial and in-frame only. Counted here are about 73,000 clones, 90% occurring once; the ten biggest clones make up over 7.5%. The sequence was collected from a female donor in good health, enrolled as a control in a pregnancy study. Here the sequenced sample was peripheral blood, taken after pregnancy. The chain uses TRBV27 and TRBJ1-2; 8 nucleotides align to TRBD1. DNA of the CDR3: TGTGCCAGACAGCGGTGGCACGATGACAGGGGTGTTCATTCTGTAGGCTACACCTTC. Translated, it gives CARQRWHDDRGVHSVGYTF.